These T cell receptor beta chains were read from a single sample in a study of graft-versus-host responses after intestinal transplantation. Sequencing used immunoSEQ multiplex PCR; TCRdb keeps in-frame clones, though not all of them. The data show 77,000 or so clones, about nine tenths seen once. The starting material was PBMCs, obtained 98 days after intestinal transplantation. The receptors here all came from a human patient who received an intestinal transplant, so some T cells may come from the graft donor. CDR3s include the opening cysteine and the closing phenylalanine or tryptophan. A D gene is named only where the DNA matches it firmly.

D	J	V	CDR3	DNA
TRBD1	TRBJ1-1	TRBV7-2	CASSLWTGEAFF	TGTGCCAGCAGCCTCTGGACAGGGGAAGCTTTCTTT
.	TRBJ2-1	TRBV2	CASSRSGANNEQFF	TGTGCCAGCAGTCGATCCGGGGCCAACAATGAGCAGTTCTTC
.	TRBJ1-2	TRBV6-7	CASSYSGRPYGYTF	TGTGCCAGCAGTTACTCAGGCAGGCCCTATGGCTACACCTTC
TRBD2	TRBJ2-3	TRBV7-6	CASSSTTSGSTDTQYF	TGTGCCAGCAGCTCCACGACTAGCGGGAGCACAGATACGCAGTATTTT
TRBD1	TRBJ1-4	TRBV5-1	CASSAGDRASEKLFF	TGCGCCAGCAGCGCGGGGGACAGGGCTAGTGAAAAACTGTTTTTT
TRBD1	TRBJ1-1	TRBV6-5	CASSYRDRNTEAFF	TGTGCCAGCAGTTACCGGGACAGGAACACTGAAGCTTTCTTT
.	TRBJ2-7	TRBV2	CASGGRTYEQYF	TGTGCCAGCGGTGGACGGACCTACGAGCAGTACTTC
TRBD2	TRBJ2-5	TRBV9	CASSVLADLQETQYF	TGTGCCAGCAGCGTACTAGCGGACCTCCAAGAGACCCAGTACTTC
.	TRBJ1-1	TRBV28	CASSSSGAPGHEAFF	TGTGCCAGCAGTTCCTCGGGGGCCCCTGGTCATGAAGCTTTCTTT
TRBD2	TRBJ2-2	TRBV6-5	CASSGGTTGNGELFF	TGTGCCAGCAGTGGAGGGACTACCGGGAACGGGGAGCTGTTTTTT
TRBD1	TRBJ2-5	TRBV5-4	CASSLAWRQGETQYF	TGTGCCAGCAGCTTGGCCTGGAGACAGGGGGAGACCCAGTACTTC
TRBD2	TRBJ2-1	TRBV28	CASSPPTSGRANEQFF	TGTGCCAGCAGTCCCCCGACTAGCGGGAGGGCCAATGAGCAGTTCTTC
TRBD2	TRBJ2-7	TRBV5-7	CASSLSLAGGEGYEQYF	TGTGCCAGCAGCTTAAGTCTAGCGGGGGGGGAAGGGTACGAGCAGTACTTC